The rows below give T cell receptor beta chains drawn from one sample of a study of T cell responses to AZD1222 COVID-19 vaccine. Only in-frame clones appear in the TCRdb table, and some are missing; sequencing was by immunoSEQ multiplex PCR. The sample consists of around 88,000 clones, roughly 86% of them appearing once. Sequenced material: peripheral blood, taken on day 0 of AZD1222 vaccination. Every receptor here comes from an adult in good health. The CDR3 runs from the conserved cysteine through the conserved F or W. A D gene is named only where the DNA matches it firmly. Some rows mark clone size as missing; the rest say once, few, many or name a class of expanded clone.

j_call v_call d_call clone_size cdr3_nt cdr3_aa
TRBJ1-1 TRBV14 . . TGTGCCAGCAGTAAGATCCCACCGGGGACTGAAGCTTTCTTT CASSKIPPGTEAFF
TRBJ2-2 TRBV24-1 TRBD2 . TGTGCCACCAGTGATTTGACAGGGCTGGCTAGCGGGACTAACACCGGGGAGCTGTTTTTT CATSDLTGLASGTNTGELFF
TRBJ1-4 TRBV19 . . TGTGCCACCCAAACGAGGGGAAATGAAAAACTGTTTTTT CATQTRGNEKLFF
TRBJ2-1 TRBV4-3 . . TGCGCCAGCAGCCAAGATAGTGGAAATCTTGAGCAGTTCTTC CASSQDSGNLEQFF
TRBJ1-4 TRBV19 . . TGTGCCAGTAGCTTACCCCACCACTGGGGACACAGAGCTAATCGGAAACTGTTTTTT CASSLPHHWGHRANRKLFF
TRBJ2-2 TRBV11-3 . . TGTGCCAGCAGCTTAGGCGGGGCGAACACCGGGGAGCTGTTTTTT CASSLGGANTGELFF
TRBJ2-1 TRBV7-3 . . TGTGCCAGCAGCTCTCAGGGGGGAGCTGACAATGAGCAGTTCTTC CASSSQGGADNEQFF
TRBJ2-3 TRBV10-3 . . TGTGCCATCAGTGAGGATTGGGGGAGCGGTACAGATACGCAGTATTTT CAISEDWGSGTDTQYF
TRBJ1-4 TRBV5-8 . . TGTGCCAGCAGCCCCCCGTCTGGTAAAAAACTGTTTTTT CASSPPSGKKLFF
TRBJ1-4 TRBV7-8 . . TGTGCCAGCAGCTTAGCAAGGGTCGCGACTAATGAAAAACTGTTTTTT CASSLARVATNEKLFF
TRBJ1-4 TRBV4-1 . . TGCGCCAGCAGCCAAGGTCTAAAACTGTTTTTT CASSQGLKLFF
TRBJ1-4 TRBV29-1 TRBD1 . TGCAGCGTCCGCGGGACAGACCCTAATGAAAAACTGTTTTTT CSVRGTDPNEKLFF
TRBJ1-1 TRBV27 . few TGTGCCAGCAGTTTGAATGGGGTGGCCACTGAAGCTTTCTTT CASSLNGVATEAFF
TRBJ2-7 TRBV10-3 . . TGTGCCATCAGTGGGGCAAATAAATTAGGGACCGAGCAGTACTTC CAISGANKLGTEQYF
TRBJ2-4 TRBV5-4 . . TGTGCCAGCAGCTTGGAACCAGCAGGTGACATTCAGTACTTC CASSLEPAGDIQYF
TRBJ1-6 TRBV7-2 . . TGTGCCAGCAGCTTAGGGACAACTTATTCACCCCTCCACTTT CASSLGTTYSPLHF
TRBJ2-5 TRBV24-1 . . TGTGCCACCAGTGGCAGTAACCAAGAGACCCAGTACTTC CATSGSNQETQYF